The 22 T cell receptor beta chains given below trace back to one sample, sequenced in a study of T cell responses to AZD1222 COVID-19 vaccine. TCRdb's table, derived via immunoSEQ multiplex PCR, lists solely in-frame clones and lacks some. The sample includes some 100,000 clones, more than 70% seen only once; the top ten take roughly 4.2%. The source material was peripheral blood, sampled on day 0 of MenACWY control vaccination. Source of these receptors: an adult in good health.

The chain couples TRBV18 to TRBJ1-1; D gene ambiguous. The CDR3 consists of 14 residues. V lost 3 bases and J 0 bases, leaving 8 bases between the germline ends. Germline V gene lookup returns CDR1 KGHSH and CDR2 LQKENI. The CDR3 sequence is CASSPGQLNTEAFF. The CDR3 nucleotides are TGTGCCAGCTCACCCGGCCAGCTGAACACTGAAGCTTTCTTT. The entire variable domain, with the rest obtained from reference TRBV18 and TRBJ1-1, is as follows: NAGVMQNPRHLVRRRGQEARLRCSPMKGHSHVYWYRQLPEEGLKFMVYLQKENIIDESGMPKERFSAEFPKEGPSILRIQQVVRGDSAAYFCASSPGQLNTEAFFGQGTRLTVV.

The V gene is TRBV18, the J gene TRBJ1-1; no clear D gene. Trimming shortened V by 0 bases and J by 1 base, and 9 bases separated the two germline ends. Germline-derived CDR1 and CDR2 are KGHSH and LQKENI. CDR3 size: 15 residues. CDR3 DNA sequence: TGTGCCAGCTCACCACCACTTTCGGGGAACACTGAAGCTTTCTTT. Its translation: CASSPPLSGNTEAFF. Based on the CDR3 plus reference TRBV18 and TRBJ1-1, the full variable domain is NAGVMQNPRHLVRRRGQEARLRCSPMKGHSHVYWYRQLPEEGLKFMVYLQKENIIDESGMPKERFSAEFPKEGPSILRIQQVVRGDSAAYFCASSPPLSGNTEAFFGQGTRLTVV.

The CDR3 reads CASSQEATGGPPQHF. In DNA form, the CDR3 reads TGTGCCAGCAGCCAAGAAGCCACAGGGGGCCCGCCCCAGCATTTT. This chain uses TRBV3-1 (or the pseudogene TRBV3-2) with TRBJ1-5; TRBD1 matches 9 bases. The CDR3 loop spans 15 amino acids. Per germline, CDR1 LGHDT and CDR2 YNNKEL (reference sequence). V trimming: 0 bases; J trimming: 9 bases; junction bases outside the gene matches: 6.

The chain couples TRBV18 to TRBJ1-2, with D perhaps TRBD1 (5 bases). Trimming shortened V by 2 bases and J by 4 bases, and 14 bases separated the two germline ends. Germline V lookup: CDR1 KGHSH, CDR2 LQKENI. This CDR3 comprises 15 residues. The DNA for the CDR3 is TGTGCCAGCTCACCATCAATTCAGGGCGCCTATGGCTACACCTTC. This codes for CASSPSIQGAYGYTF.

The rearrangement links TRBV7-6 to TRBJ2-5; D gene unclear. V was pared by 3 bases and J by 7 bases, with 12 bases between. Germline CDR1 SGHVS, CDR2 FNYEAQ. This CDR3 contains 13 residues. In nucleotides, the CDR3 is TGTGCCAGCAGCTTGGAGCTGGGTAGGACCCAGTACTTC. Translation: CASSLELGRTQYF.

The table lists this clone with many counts. This chain connects TRBV6-5 to TRBJ1-5; TRBD1 is a possible D gene (5 bases). CDR1 and CDR2 from the germline V gene are MNHEY and SVGAGI. The CDR3 spans 14 residues. V lost 6 bases to trimming and J lost 4 bases, with 13 bases between them. The CDR3 loop is CASRPTGRNQPQHF. The DNA of the CDR3 is TGTGCCAGCAGGCCCACAGGTCGGAATCAGCCCCAGCATTTT.

This clone came up once. This chain connects TRBV19 to TRBJ2-5; 14 nucleotides match TRBD2. V shed 5 bases, J shed 3 bases, and the junction held 2 bases outside the gene matches. Germline V gene data show CDR1 as LNHDA and CDR2 as SQIVND (reference sequence). This CDR3 is built from 15 residues. The CDR3, as DNA: TGTGCCAGTAGTCAGGGACTAGCGGGGGAAGAGACCCAGTACTTC. Translated: CASSQGLAGEETQYF.

A word on this clone: Germline is not matched at one junction end, which may reflect a read error. The gene calls are TRBV5-1 and TRBJ2-2; 11 bases are a match to TRBD1. The CDR3 is 14 amino acids. Germline V CDR1 and CDR2: SGHRS, YFSETQ. CDR3 sequence (DNA): TGCGTCAGCGCCCGGGACAGGGGGTCGGGGGAGCTGTTTTTT. Translated, it gives CVSARDRGSGELFF.

CDR3 loop: CASSLWEATDTQYF. CDR3 nucleotides: TGTGCCAGCAGCCTCTGGGAGGCCACAGATACGCAGTATTTT. The V gene is TRBV7-2, the J gene TRBJ2-3; TRBD2 is a possible D gene (6 bases). The CDR3 has 14 residues. The V gene lost 5 bases and the J gene lost 2 bases, with 11 bases spanning the gap. In germline, CDR1 is SGHTA, CDR2 FQGNSA.

This clone was observed once. The chain uses TRBV29-1 and TRBJ1-2, with D uncertain. The V end was cut by 8 bases, the J end by 8 bases, with 12 bases between. Germline lookup yields CDR1 SQVTM and CDR2 ANQGSEA. This CDR3 comprises 10 residues. The DNA of the CDR3 is TGCAGCTGGTACCTGGGAGGCTACACCTTC. Encoded protein: CSWYLGGYTF.

The chain combines TRBV19 with TRBJ1-2; 7 bases agree with TRBD1. CDR1 LNHDA and CDR2 SQIVND come from the germline V gene (reference sequence). The ends lost 5 bases at V and 6 bases at J; junction bases unmatched: 6. The CDR3 is 13 residues long. Here the CDR3 DNA reads TGTGCCAGTAGTCTACAGGGGAAAGATGGCTACACCTTC. It yields the protein CASSLQGKDGYTF.

Only a few counts were recorded for this clone. CDR3 nucleotide sequence: TGTGCCAGCAGCTCCCGGAGGACTAGCGCAAATGAGCAGTTCTTC. Translation: CASSSRRTSANEQFF. This chain uses TRBV5-4 with TRBJ2-1, with 9 bases lining up with TRBD2. Germline CDR1 reads SGHNT; CDR2 reads YYREEE (reference sequence). This CDR3 spans 15 amino acids. Trimming removed 3 bases from V and 7 bases from J; junction bases left unmatched: 8.

The chain joins TRBV30 to TRBJ1-2, with D tentatively TRBD1 (5 bases). V was pared by 7 bases and J by 4 bases, with 16 bases between. CDR3 length: 13 residues. From germline, CDR1 is GTSNPN and CDR2 SVGIG (reference sequence). CDR3 protein: CAYIPGGSYGYTF. The DNA for the CDR3 is TGTGCCTACATCCCCGGGGGGAGCTATGGCTACACCTTC.

This chain uses TRBV23-1 with TRBJ2-7, with D uncertain. TRBV23-1 is identified as an open reading frame with a role that is uncertain. The CDR3 is 14 amino acids. V was shortened by 0 bases and J by 0 bases, with 6 bases between the two germline ends. The CDR3 here is CASSQSRSSYEQYF. CDR3 nucleotide sequence: TGCGCCAGCAGTCAATCGAGGAGCTCCTACGAGCAGTACTTC.

The chain has TRBV6-4 and TRBJ2-5; TRBD1 matches at 9 bases. Trimming cost V 11 bases and J 2 bases; bases outside gene matches: 9. CDR3 length: 14 amino acids. Germline V CDR1 and CDR2: MRHNA, SNTAGT. CDR3 protein: CAGWGQGDQETQYF. The CDR3 bases are TGTGCCGGTTGGGGACAGGGCGATCAAGAGACCCAGTACTTC.

The chain combines TRBV7-6 with TRBJ2-3; 15 bases agree with TRBD2. From germline, CDR1 is SGHVS and CDR2 FNYEAQ. V dropped 4 bases and J dropped 6; count of bases not matched to a gene: 8. This CDR3 comprises 17 residues. CDR3 in amino acids: CASSSLGGTSGGDTQYF. The CDR3 DNA reads as TGTGCCAGCAGCTCACTGGGCGGGACTAGCGGGGGGGATACGCAGTATTTT.

J is TRBJ2-7 and V is TRBV3-1 (or the pseudogene TRBV3-2); the D gene is possibly TRBD1 (7 bases). This CDR3 spans 16 amino acids. Germline V gives CDR1 LGHDT, CDR2 YNNKEL (reference sequence). The ends were cut back, 2 bases at V and 3 bases at J, with 17 bases in the middle. CDR3 amino acids: CASSQTGRQGGYEQYF. Here the CDR3 DNA reads TGTGCCAGCAGCCAAACAGGACGACAGGGAGGCTACGAGCAGTACTTC.

The chain has TRBV28 and TRBJ2-5, with 8 bases lining up with TRBD1. V lost 4 bases to trimming and J lost 5 bases; unmatched junction nucleotides: 9. The CDR3 runs 15 residues. Germline lookup yields CDR1 MDHEN and CDR2 SYDVKM. CDR3: CASSSLQGAKETQYF. For the CDR3, the DNA is TGTGCCAGCAGTTCACTCCAGGGGGCCAAGGAGACCCAGTACTTC.

The V and J genes are TRBV28 and TRBJ1-1; 7 bases map to TRBD1. Germline V gene sequence: CDR1 MDHEN, CDR2 SYDVKM. This CDR3 is built from 13 residues. V lost 6 bases, J lost 8 bases, and 9 bases stayed unmatched. The chain's CDR3 is CASSPVDRREAFF. Written as DNA, the CDR3 is TGTGCCAGCAGCCCAGTGGACAGGCGGGAAGCTTTCTTT. The full variable domain, in which reference TRBV28 and TRBJ1-1 provide the parts outside the CDR3, is DVKVTQSSRYLVKRTGEKVFLECVQDMDHENMFWYRQDPGLGLRLIYFSYDVKMKEKGDIPEGYSVSREKKERFSLILESASTNQTSMYLCASSPVDRREAFFGQGTRLTVV.

On this clone: Additional DNA sequences in this sample encode the identical CDR3. The V gene is TRBV12-5, the J gene TRBJ2-5; D is perhaps TRBD1 or TRBD2 (6 bases each). Germline CDR1 reads LGHNT; CDR2 reads FRNRAP. V lost 5 bases, J lost 5 bases, and 12 bases lay in between. This CDR3 comprises 13 residues. The CDR3 sequence: CASGPRGGETQYF. Here the CDR3 DNA reads TGTGCTAGTGGTCCTCGAGGGGGGGAGACCCAGTACTTC.

This clone has a handful of counts. The chain couples TRBV9 to TRBJ1-6; D unresolved. Germline lookup yields CDR1 SGDLS and CDR2 YYNGEE. CDR3 length: 14 amino acids. Trimming took off 1 base at V and 7 bases at J, with 9 bases between the two ends. CDR3: CASSVQAWNSPLHF. CDR3 sequence (DNA): TGTGCCAGCAGCGTACAGGCGTGGAATTCACCCCTCCACTTT.

The chain employs TRBV18 and TRBJ2-2, with a tentative D call TRBD1 (5 bases). Germline loops: CDR1 KGHSH, CDR2 LQKENI. The CDR3 contains 15 residues. The V gene lost 3 bases and the J gene lost 3 bases, with 11 bases spanning the gap. The CDR3 DNA follows: TGTGCCAGCTCACCGGGGCCGGTAGACACCGGGGAGCTGTTTTTT. It translates to CASSPGPVDTGELFF.